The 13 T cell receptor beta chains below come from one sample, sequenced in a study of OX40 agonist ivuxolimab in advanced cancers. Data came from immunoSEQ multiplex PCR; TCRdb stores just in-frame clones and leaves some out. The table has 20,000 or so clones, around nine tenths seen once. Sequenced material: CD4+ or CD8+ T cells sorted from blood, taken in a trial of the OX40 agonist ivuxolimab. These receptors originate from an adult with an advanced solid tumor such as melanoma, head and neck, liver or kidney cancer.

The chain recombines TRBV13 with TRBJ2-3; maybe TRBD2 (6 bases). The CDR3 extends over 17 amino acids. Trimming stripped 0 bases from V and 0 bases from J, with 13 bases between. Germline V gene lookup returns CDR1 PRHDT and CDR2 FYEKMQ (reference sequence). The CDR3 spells CASSLGLVGGSTDTQYF. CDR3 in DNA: TGTGCCAGCAGCTTAGGATTAGTGGGGGGAAGCACAGATACGCAGTATTTT.

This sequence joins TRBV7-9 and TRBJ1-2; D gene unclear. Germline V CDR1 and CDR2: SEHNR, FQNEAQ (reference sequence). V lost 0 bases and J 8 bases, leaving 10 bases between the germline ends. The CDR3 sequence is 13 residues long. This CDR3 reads CASSLAEILGYTF. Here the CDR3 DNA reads TGTGCCAGCAGCTTAGCGGAAATCTTGGGCTACACCTTC.

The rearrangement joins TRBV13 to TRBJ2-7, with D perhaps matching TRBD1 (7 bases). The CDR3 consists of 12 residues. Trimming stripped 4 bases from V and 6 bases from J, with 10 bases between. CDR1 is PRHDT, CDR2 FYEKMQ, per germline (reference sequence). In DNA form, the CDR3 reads TGTGCCAGCAGCTCCCAGGGGGGCGAGCAGTACTTC. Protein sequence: CASSSQGGEQYF.

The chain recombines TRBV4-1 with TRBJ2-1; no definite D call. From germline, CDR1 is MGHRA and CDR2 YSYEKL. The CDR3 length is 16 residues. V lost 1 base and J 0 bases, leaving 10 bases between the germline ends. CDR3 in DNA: TGCGCCAGCAGCCAAGTCCATGGCCCCTCCTACAATGAGCAGTTCTTC. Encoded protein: CASSQVHGPSYNEQFF.

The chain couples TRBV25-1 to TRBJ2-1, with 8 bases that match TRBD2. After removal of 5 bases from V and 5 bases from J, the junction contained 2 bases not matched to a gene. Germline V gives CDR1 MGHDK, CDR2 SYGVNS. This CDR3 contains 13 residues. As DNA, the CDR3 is TGTGCCAGCAGTTCACTAGCGGACAATGAGCAGTTCTTC. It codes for CASSSLADNEQFF.

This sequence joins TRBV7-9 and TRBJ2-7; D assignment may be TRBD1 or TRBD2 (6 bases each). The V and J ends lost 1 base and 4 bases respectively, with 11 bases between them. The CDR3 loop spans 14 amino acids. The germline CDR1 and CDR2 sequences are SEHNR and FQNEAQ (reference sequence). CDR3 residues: CASSLGRGGYEQYF. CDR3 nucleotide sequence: TGTGCCAGCAGCTTAGGTCGAGGGGGGTACGAGCAGTACTTC.

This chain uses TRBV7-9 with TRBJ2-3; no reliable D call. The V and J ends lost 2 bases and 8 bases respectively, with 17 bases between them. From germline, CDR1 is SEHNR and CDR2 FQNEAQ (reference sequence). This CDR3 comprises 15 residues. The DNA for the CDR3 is TGTGCCAGCAGCTTAACCGCCTGGGGTTTAGGTACGCAGTATTTT. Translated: CASSLTAWGLGTQYF.

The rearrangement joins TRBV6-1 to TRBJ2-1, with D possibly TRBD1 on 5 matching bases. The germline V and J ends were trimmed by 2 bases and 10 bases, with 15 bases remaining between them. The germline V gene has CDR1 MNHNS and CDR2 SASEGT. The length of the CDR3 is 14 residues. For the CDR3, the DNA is TGTGCCAGCAGTGAAAAGGGGTGGAACCGAGAGCAGTTCTTC. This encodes CASSEKGWNREQFF.

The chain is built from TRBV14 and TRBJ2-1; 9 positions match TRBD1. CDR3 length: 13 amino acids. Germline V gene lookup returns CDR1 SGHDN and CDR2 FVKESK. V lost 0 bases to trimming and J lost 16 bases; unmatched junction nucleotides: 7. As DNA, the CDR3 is TGTGCCAGCAGCCAAGATCCAGGGACAGGGAATTTCTTC. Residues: CASSQDPGTGNFF.

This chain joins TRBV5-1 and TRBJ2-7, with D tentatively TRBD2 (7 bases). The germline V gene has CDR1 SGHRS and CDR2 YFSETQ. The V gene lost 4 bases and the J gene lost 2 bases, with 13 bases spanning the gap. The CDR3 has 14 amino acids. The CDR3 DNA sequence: TGCGCCAGCAGCCTGAGGGGGGGACCCTACGAGCAGTACTTC. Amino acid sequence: CASSLRGGPYEQYF. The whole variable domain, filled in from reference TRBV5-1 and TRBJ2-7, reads KAGVTQTPRYLIKTRGQQVTLSCSPISGHRSVSWYQQTPGQGLQFLFEYFSETQRNKGNFPGRFSGRQFSNSRSEMNVSTLELGDSALYLCASSLRGGPYEQYFGPGTRLTVT.

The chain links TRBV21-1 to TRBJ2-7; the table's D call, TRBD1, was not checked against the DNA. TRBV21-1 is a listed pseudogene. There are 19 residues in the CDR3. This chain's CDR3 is CASSKRKRDREVYSYEQYF. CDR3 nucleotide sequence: TGTGCCAGCAGCAAAAGGAAGAGGGACAGGGAGGTCTACTCCTACGAGCAGTACTTC.

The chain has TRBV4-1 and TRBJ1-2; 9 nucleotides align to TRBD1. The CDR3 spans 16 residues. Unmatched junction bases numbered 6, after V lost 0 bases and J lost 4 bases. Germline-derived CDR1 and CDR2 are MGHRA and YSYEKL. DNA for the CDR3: TGCGCCAGCAGCCAAGAAGGACAGGGGCTTGGCTATGGCTACACCTTC. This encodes CASSQEGQGLGYGYTF.

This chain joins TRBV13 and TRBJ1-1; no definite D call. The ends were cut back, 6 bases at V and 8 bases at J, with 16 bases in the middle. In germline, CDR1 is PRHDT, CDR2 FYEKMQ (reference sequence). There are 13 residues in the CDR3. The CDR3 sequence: CASSEAGSLEAFF. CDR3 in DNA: TGTGCCAGCAGTGAAGCTGGCAGTCTGGAAGCTTTCTTT.